Shown below are 28 T cell receptor beta chains from a single sample sequenced in a study of response to subunit inactivated influenza vaccine. TCRdb reprocessed the RT-PCR reads via MiXCR and lists one record per CDR3 protein. The table includes about 480,000 distinct CDR3 sequences, around 25% detected once. The material sequenced was CD4+ T cells sorted from PBMCs, taken 5 to 6 days after vaccination. The receptors here all came from a man over 45 who received an inactivated influenza vaccine.

This chain uses TRBV4-1 with TRBJ2-7; TRBD1 matches at 8 bases. V dropped 4 bases and J dropped 2; count of bases not matched to a gene: 7. Looked up from germline, CDR1 is MGHRA and CDR2 is YSYEKL. The CDR3 is 15 amino acids. In nucleotides, the CDR3 is TGCGCCAGCAGCCTCTTACGGACAGGGCCCTACGAGCAGTACTTC. Its translation: CASSLLRTGPYEQYF.

CDR3 region: CASRGDSSYTEAFF. CDR3 bases: TGTGCCAGCAGGGGGGACAGTTCCTACACTGAAGCTTTCTTT. The gene calls are TRBV25-1 and TRBJ1-1; TRBD1 matches 7 bases. The CDR3 has 14 amino acids. The trim removed 6 bases at V and 3 bases at J, leaving 7 bases unmatched. Germline V gene data show CDR1 as MGHDK and CDR2 as SYGVNS.

The V gene is TRBV5-1, the J gene TRBJ1-1, with a tentative D call TRBD1 (6 bases). Germline CDR1 is SGHRS and CDR2 is YFSETQ. The V gene lost 3 bases and the J gene lost 8 bases, with 11 bases spanning the gap. The CDR3 has 12 residues. The CDR3 bases are TGCGCCAGCAGCTCGACAGGCGGGGAAGCTTTCTTT. Its protein is CASSSTGGEAFF. The whole variable domain, remainder taken from reference TRBV5-1 and TRBJ1-1, is KAGVTQTPRYLIKTRGQQVTLSCSPISGHRSVSWYQQTPGQGLQFLFEYFSETQRNKGNFPGRFSGRQFSNSRSEMNVSTLELGDSALYLCASSSTGGEAFFGQGTRLTVV.

This chain connects TRBV6-1 to TRBJ2-5; no definite D call. Trimming pared 0 bases from V and 0 bases from J, leaving 5 bases between. Germline CDR1 is MNHNS and CDR2 is SASEGT. The CDR3 length is 14 residues. CDR3 sequence: CASSEARYQETQYF. Written as DNA, the CDR3 is TGTGCCAGCAGTGAAGCGAGGTACCAAGAGACCCAGTACTTC.

This clonotype showed up just a few times. The rearrangement joins TRBV6-1 to TRBJ2-7; D not certain. This CDR3 comprises 12 residues. Germline-derived CDR1 and CDR2 are MNHNS and SASEGT. V was shortened by 5 bases and J by 4 bases, with 9 bases between the two germline ends. CDR3 sequence reads: CASSRASYEQYF. CDR3 sequence (DNA): TGTGCCAGCAGTCGGGCATCGTACGAGCAGTACTTC.

The sample holds a few counts of this clonotype. This chain joins TRBV12-3 or TRBV12-4 and TRBJ2-5; 7 positions agree with TRBD1. The V gene end was trimmed by 5 bases and the J gene end by 4 bases; junction bases not matched to a gene: 7. The CDR3 spans 14 residues. CDR3 in amino acids: CASSRDSQIETQYF. The DNA of the CDR3 is TGTGCCAGCAGTCGGGACAGTCAGATAGAGACCCAGTACTTC.

This clonotype was observed once. The V call is TRBV5-5, the J call TRBJ1-5; D is unclear. Trimming removed 3 bases from V and 6 bases from J, with 16 bases in between. Germline CDR1 is SGHKS and CDR2 is YYEKEE (reference sequence). The CDR3 loop spans 15 amino acids. CDR3 DNA sequence: TGTGCCAGCAGCTCATCATGGACGGCGGCTCAGCCCCAGCATTTT. Its translation is CASSSSWTAAQPQHF.

V gene TRBV28 combines with J gene TRBJ2-7; D gene uncertain. The V end was cut by 5 bases, the J end by 0 bases, with 14 bases between. The CDR3 is 15 residues long. Per the germline V gene, CDR1 is MDHEN and CDR2 is SYDVKM. The CDR3 spells CASSVGPVSSYEQYF. The CDR3 bases are TGTGCCAGCAGTGTTGGGCCCGTGAGCTCCTACGAGCAGTACTTC.

This clonotype occurred a few times. The chain uses TRBV2 and TRBJ1-1; TRBD1 matches 8 bases. V was clipped by 2 bases and J by 4 bases; unmatched bases: 3. This CDR3 comprises 14 residues. Germline V gene sequence: CDR1 SNHLY, CDR2 FYNNEI. As DNA, the CDR3 is TGTGCCAGCAGTGAACAGGGGGCTGGCACTGAAGCTTTCTTT. It codes for CASSEQGAGTEAFF.

This chain connects TRBV18 to TRBJ2-7, with D possibly matching TRBD2 (6 bases). V lost 5 bases, J lost 3 bases, and 14 bases lay in between. Per germline, CDR1 KGHSH and CDR2 LQKENI. The CDR3 totals 14 residues. CDR3 nucleotide sequence: TGTGCCAGCTCAACCGGACGGACTAACTACGAGCAGTACTTC. It specifies CASSTGRTNYEQYF.

This clonotype showed up just a few times. The chain joins TRBV7-2 to TRBJ2-5; 9 nucleotides line up with TRBD1. CDR1 SGHTA and CDR2 FQGNSA come from the germline V gene. V shed 4 bases and J 4 bases; nucleotides not matched to a gene: 4. The CDR3 spans 14 residues. CDR3 sequence (DNA): TGTGCCAGCAGCTCTACAGGGGGCTCAGAGACCCAGTACTTC. It is translated as CASSSTGGSETQYF.

This rearrangement joins TRBV6-2 or TRBV6-3 to TRBJ2-3; TRBD2 agrees at 9 bases. The CDR3 contains 16 residues. Germline V gene lookup returns CDR1 MNHEY and CDR2 SVGEGT. The V segment lost 6 bases and the J segment 1 base; nucleotides outside the gene matches: 8. The CDR3 region is CASSHRLAERTDTQYF. The CDR3 nucleotides are TGTGCCAGCAGCCACCGACTAGCGGAGCGCACAGATACGCAGTATTTT.

This clonotype was recorded many times. V usage is TRBV10-3 and J usage is TRBJ2-3, with TRBD2 matching over 8 bases. The length of the CDR3 is 14 residues. V trimming: 9 bases; J trimming: 1 base; junction bases outside the gene matches: 6. Germline assignment: CDR1 ENHRY and CDR2 SYGVKD. The CDR3 loop reads CAMSQAGGTDTQYF. DNA of the CDR3: TGTGCCATGTCACAAGCGGGGGGCACAGATACGCAGTATTTT.

The CDR3 nucleotides read TGCAGCGTTGCACATGGGGGACACAACTACGAGCAGTACTTC. Amino acids: CSVAHGGHNYEQYF. V is TRBV29-1 and J is TRBJ2-7, with D possibly matching TRBD1 (6 bases). The CDR3 is 14 amino acids. Trimming shortened V by 4 bases and J by 3 bases, and 16 bases separated the two germline ends. Germline V CDR1 and CDR2: SQVTM, ANQGSEA.

This sequence joins TRBV5-1 and TRBJ2-7; a possible D gene is TRBD2 (6 bases). The CDR3 has 15 amino acids. Trimming stripped 0 bases from V and 2 bases from J, with 12 bases between. Germline values: CDR1 SGHRS, CDR2 YFSETQ. The CDR3 region has the DNA TGCGCCAGCAGCTTGGACCCTACGGGAGCCTACGAGCAGTACTTC. Its translation is CASSLDPTGAYEQYF. The entire variable domain, with the rest obtained from reference TRBV5-1 and TRBJ2-7, is as follows: KAGVTQTPRYLIKTRGQQVTLSCSPISGHRSVSWYQQTPGQGLQFLFEYFSETQRNKGNFPGRFSGRQFSNSRSEMNVSTLELGDSALYLCASSLDPTGAYEQYFGPGTRLTVT.

This clonotype was seen more than once but under ten times. The chain uses TRBV11-2 and TRBJ2-7; 9 positions match TRBD1. The CDR3 contains 15 residues. J lost 5 bases, V lost 2 bases, and 7 bases had no gene match. The germline CDR1 and CDR2 sequences are SGHAT and FQNNGV. The CDR3 region has the DNA TGTGCCAGCAGCTTACCAGGGACAGGGATCAACGAGCAGTACTTC. This sequence encodes CASSLPGTGINEQYF.

This clonotype appeared a few times. The gene calls are TRBV20-1 and TRBJ1-2, with a possible D match to TRBD1 (6 bases). V dropped 6 bases and J dropped 8 bases, with 19 bases sitting between them. CDR1 is DFQATT and CDR2 is SNEGSKA in the germline V gene (reference sequence). The CDR3 totals 13 residues. Written as DNA, the CDR3 is TGCAGTGCCGCGGCCGGACAGACTTGGGGCTACACCTTC. This sequence encodes CSAAAGQTWGYTF.

This clonotype was observed a handful of times. The CDR3 nucleotides read TGCAGCGTTGCACAGTTCTACGAGCAGTACTTC. Its translation is CSVAQFYEQYF. The chain links TRBV29-1 to TRBJ2-7, with unresolved D. V lost 4 bases and J 3 bases, leaving 7 bases between the germline ends. This CDR3 contains 11 residues. CDR1 and CDR2 from the germline V gene are SQVTM and ANQGSEA.

This chain links TRBV6-2 or TRBV6-3 with TRBJ2-3; TRBD2 matches 11 bases. Germline-derived CDR1 and CDR2 are MNHEY and SVGEGT. The trim removed 5 bases at V and 3 bases at J, leaving 7 bases unmatched. This CDR3 contains 16 residues. The CDR3 sequence is CASSLLAGGFTDTQYF. The DNA for the CDR3 is TGTGCCAGCAGTCTTCTAGCGGGAGGTTTTACAGATACGCAGTATTTT.

This chain connects TRBV2 to TRBJ2-4; 9 bases are a match to TRBD2. Trimming at V came to 4 bases and at J to 9 bases, leaving 7 bases not matched to a gene. Germline V gene sequence: CDR1 SNHLY, CDR2 FYNNEI. The CDR3 contains 14 residues. CDR3 amino acids: CASSVKRGAVIQYF. Written as DNA, the CDR3 is TGTGCCAGCAGTGTCAAGCGGGGGGCCGTCATTCAGTACTTC.

This clonotype appeared a few times. This rearrangement joins TRBV5-1 to TRBJ2-1; D is unresolved. Looked up from germline, CDR1 is SGHRS and CDR2 is YFSETQ. The length of the CDR3 is 14 residues. Trimming took 1 base from V and 0 from J, leaving 5 bases between them. The CDR3 spells CASSLSNSYNEQFF. The CDR3 DNA is TGCGCCAGCAGCTTGTCAAACTCCTACAATGAGCAGTTCTTC.

This chain links TRBV5-1 with TRBJ2-6, with D unclear. The CDR3 spans 15 residues. V dropped 3 bases and J dropped 0 bases, with 7 bases sitting between them. Germline CDR1 and CDR2: SGHRS and YFSETQ. CDR3: CASSSPGSGANVLTF. For the CDR3, the DNA is TGCGCCAGCAGCTCCCCGGGCTCTGGGGCCAACGTCCTGACTTTC.

The gene calls are TRBV28 and TRBJ2-7; TRBD2 aligns across 9 bases. Germline lookup yields CDR1 MDHEN and CDR2 SYDVKM. Unmatched junction bases numbered 5, after V lost 8 bases and J lost 3 bases. The CDR3 is 13 amino acids. Here the CDR3 DNA reads TGTGCCAGCCTATCTAGCGGGATCTACGAGCAGTACTTC. The encoded protein is CASLSSGIYEQYF.

There are a few counts of this clonotype. The chain has TRBV3-1 and TRBJ1-1; 9 positions agree with TRBD1. CDR1 and CDR2 from the germline V gene are LGHDT and YNNKEL (reference sequence). This CDR3 region has 17 residues. Unmatched junction bases numbered 12, after V lost 6 bases and J lost 1 base. DNA for the CDR3: TGTGCCAGCAGATACAGGGGGCGAAGCAATACGAACACTGAAGCTTTCTTT. It specifies CASRYRGRSNTNTEAFF.

The CDR3 nucleotides are TGTGCCAGCAGTGATCGGACAGGGGGCACAGATACGCAGTATTTT. It translates to CASSDRTGGTDTQYF. The rearrangement joins TRBV2 to TRBJ2-3; 9 bases match TRBD1. CDR1 SNHLY and CDR2 FYNNEI come from the germline V gene. The CDR3 has 15 amino acids. V lost 3 bases and J lost 1; bases outside the gene matches: 2.

The sample holds a few counts of this clonotype. The chain is built from TRBV6-5 and TRBJ1-3; D remains unclear. In germline, CDR1 is MNHEY, CDR2 SVGAGI. Trimming shortened V by 0 bases and J by 3 bases, and 3 bases separated the two germline ends. The CDR3 sequence is 13 residues long. CDR3 nucleotides: TGTGCCAGCAGTTACTCAATTGGAAACACCATATATTTT. The encoded protein is CASSYSIGNTIYF.

This clonotype was observed many times. The chain links TRBV6-1 to TRBJ2-2; D possibly corresponds to TRBD2 (5 bases). V was trimmed by 9 bases and J by 4 bases, leaving 18 bases between them. Per the germline V gene, CDR1 is MNHNS and CDR2 is SASEGT. This CDR3 has 15 amino acids. The CDR3 bases are TGTGCCAGTCAAATCGGGCTAGCCAGCACCGGGGAGCTGTTTTTT. This encodes CASQIGLASTGELFF.

J is TRBJ2-7 and V is TRBV5-1, with D perhaps TRBD2 (5 bases). Germline V gene sequence: CDR1 SGHRS, CDR2 YFSETQ. Trimming stripped 0 bases from V and 2 bases from J, with 12 bases between. This CDR3 contains 15 residues. The CDR3: CASSLAGRETYEQYF. The CDR3 DNA reads as TGCGCCAGCAGCTTGGCCGGCCGGGAAACCTACGAGCAGTACTTC.